Shown below are 10 T cell receptor beta chains from a single sample sequenced in a study of OX40 agonist ivuxolimab in advanced cancers. Produced via immunoSEQ multiplex PCR; TCRdb's table is partial and in-frame only. The table has tens of thousands of clones, roughly nine tenths seen once. Material: CD4+ or CD8+ T cells sorted from blood, obtained in a trial of the OX40 agonist ivuxolimab. These TCRs come from an adult with an advanced solid tumor such as melanoma, head and neck, liver or kidney cancer.

The table lists this clone with a few counts. The chain employs TRBV19 and TRBJ1-2, with D unresolved. CDR1 is LNHDA and CDR2 is SQIVND in the germline V gene (reference sequence). The CDR3 covers 12 residues. Trimming stripped 5 bases from V and 9 bases from J, with 13 bases between. In DNA form, the CDR3 reads TGTGCCAGTAGTCCCCCCGGCGGGCGCTACACCTTC. Its translation is CASSPPGGRYTF.

The chain carries TRBV20-1 and TRBJ1-2; D gene uncertain. Germline CDR1 DFQATT, CDR2 SNEGSKA (reference sequence). There are 10 residues in the CDR3. Deletions cut 5 bases from V and 7 bases from J, with 8 bases between. The CDR3 here is CSALGGGYTF. Here the CDR3 DNA reads TGCAGTGCTTTGGGTGGTGGCTACACCTTC.

The rearrangement joins TRBV11-2 to TRBJ2-5; no firm D call. V lost 5 bases to trimming and J lost 5 bases, with 6 bases between them. The length of the CDR3 is 11 residues. Germline CDR1 SGHAT, CDR2 FQNNGV. CDR3 DNA: TGTGCCAGCAGCGTTGTGGAGACCCAGTACTTC. It yields the protein CASSVVETQYF.

The chain carries TRBV11-2 and TRBJ1-1; no definite D call. V lost 1 base and J 4 bases, leaving 10 bases between the germline ends. The CDR3 runs 14 residues. The germline V gene encodes CDR1 SGHAT and CDR2 FQNNGV. As DNA, the CDR3 is TGTGCCAGCAGCTTAGCGGTAGGCAGCACTGAAGCTTTCTTT. This translates into CASSLAVGSTEAFF.

The rearrangement uses TRBV28 and TRBJ2-3; 7 nucleotides agree with TRBD1. After removal of 4 bases from V and 1 base from J, the junction contained 8 bases not matched to a gene. CDR3 size: 16 residues. Germline V CDR1 and CDR2: MDHEN, SYDVKM. CDR3 in DNA: TGTGCCAGCAGTTCCAACAGGGGTGGCGGCACAGATACGCAGTATTTT. It specifies CASSSNRGGGTDTQYF.

This chain connects TRBV5-1 to TRBJ2-1; possible D gene TRBD2, 5 bases. V lost 6 bases and J lost 4, with 20 bases in between. Germline V lookup: CDR1 SGHRS, CDR2 YFSETQ. The CDR3 is 16 residues long. Written as DNA, the CDR3 is TGCGCCAGCACCGCAACCGGGTGGGAGTCATACAATGAGCAGTTCTTC. Its protein product is CASTATGWESYNEQFF.

The V gene is TRBV30, the J gene TRBJ1-5; D uncertain. CDR3 length: 12 amino acids. Trimming took 0 bases from V and 2 from J, leaving 2 bases between them. Germline V gene data show CDR1 as GTSNPN and CDR2 as SVGIG (reference sequence). The CDR3 spells CAWSVGNQPQHF. CDR3 sequence (DNA): TGTGCCTGGAGTGTCGGCAATCAGCCCCAGCATTTT. Supplemented by reference TRBV30 and TRBJ1-5, the full variable domain reads SQTIHQWPATLVQPVGSPLSLECTVEGTSNPNLYWYRQAAGRGLQLLFYSVGIGQISSEVPQNLSASRPQDRQFILSSKKLLLSDSGFYLCAWSVGNQPQHFGDGTRLSIL.

This rearrangement joins TRBV30 to TRBJ1-6; D uncertain. The germline gives CDR1 GTSNPN, CDR2 SVGIG (reference sequence). V lost 4 bases and J 8 bases, leaving 6 bases between the germline ends. This CDR3 region has 11 residues. The DNA for the CDR3 is TGTGCCTGGAATAGGGATTCACCCCTCCACTTT. Translated, it gives CAWNRDSPLHF.

This clone was detected only once. The V and J genes are TRBV7-2 and TRBJ1-2; TRBD1 aligns across 11 bases. The V gene end was trimmed by 5 bases and the J gene end by 4 bases; junction bases not matched to a gene: 6. The CDR3 spans 15 residues. From germline, CDR1 is SGHTA and CDR2 FQGNSA. CDR3 nucleotides: TGTGCCAGCAGCCCAAGGACAGGGGGCGCCTATGGCTACACCTTC. Protein: CASSPRTGGAYGYTF.

The J gene is TRBJ1-5, the V gene TRBV7-2; 7 bases fit TRBD1. The CDR3 has 12 residues. The trim removed 4 bases at V and 7 bases at J, leaving 1 base unmatched. Germline CDR1 reads SGHTA; CDR2 reads FQGNSA. In DNA, the CDR3 is TGTGCCAGCAGCTCGACAGGGCAGCCCCAGCATTTT. Its translation: CASSSTGQPQHF. Based on the CDR3 plus reference TRBV7-2 and TRBJ1-5, the full variable domain is GAGVSQSPSNKVTEKGKDVELRCDPISGHTALYWYRQSLGQGLEFLIYFQGNSAPDKSGLPSDRFSAERTGGSVSTLTIQRTQQEDSAVYLCASSSTGQPQHFGDGTRLSIL.